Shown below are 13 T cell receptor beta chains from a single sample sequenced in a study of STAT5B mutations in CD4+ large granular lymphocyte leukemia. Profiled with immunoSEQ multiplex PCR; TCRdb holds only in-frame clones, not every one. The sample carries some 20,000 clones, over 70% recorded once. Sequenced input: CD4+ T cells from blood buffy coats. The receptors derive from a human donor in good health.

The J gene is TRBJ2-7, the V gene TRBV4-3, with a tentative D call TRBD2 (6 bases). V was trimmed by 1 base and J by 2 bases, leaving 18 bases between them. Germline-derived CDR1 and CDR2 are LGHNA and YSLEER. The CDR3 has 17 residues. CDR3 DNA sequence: TGCGCCAGCAGCCAAGCATTGTCCGCGGGACTCACCTACGAGCAGTACTTC. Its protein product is CASSQALSAGLTYEQYF.

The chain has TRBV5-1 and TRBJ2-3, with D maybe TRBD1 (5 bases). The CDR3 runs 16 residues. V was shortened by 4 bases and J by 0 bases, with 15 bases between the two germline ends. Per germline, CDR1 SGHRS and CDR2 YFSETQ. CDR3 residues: CASSLQGVRSTDTQYF. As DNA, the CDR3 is TGCGCCAGCAGCCTCCAAGGGGTCCGGAGCACAGATACGCAGTATTTT.

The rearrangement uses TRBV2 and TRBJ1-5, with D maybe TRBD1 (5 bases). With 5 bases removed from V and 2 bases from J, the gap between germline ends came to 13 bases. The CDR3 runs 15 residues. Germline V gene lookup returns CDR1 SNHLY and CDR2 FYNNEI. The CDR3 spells CASSRPGLGNQPQHF. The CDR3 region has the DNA TGTGCCAGCAGTCGCCCAGGGTTAGGCAATCAGCCCCAGCATTTT.

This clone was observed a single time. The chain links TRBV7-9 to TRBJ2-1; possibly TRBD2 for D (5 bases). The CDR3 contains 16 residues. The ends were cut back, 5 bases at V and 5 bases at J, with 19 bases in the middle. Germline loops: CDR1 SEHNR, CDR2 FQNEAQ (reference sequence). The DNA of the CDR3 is TGTGCCAGCAGCCTCAAGGACTGGCCAACGAACAATGAGCAGTTCTTC. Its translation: CASSLKDWPTNNEQFF.

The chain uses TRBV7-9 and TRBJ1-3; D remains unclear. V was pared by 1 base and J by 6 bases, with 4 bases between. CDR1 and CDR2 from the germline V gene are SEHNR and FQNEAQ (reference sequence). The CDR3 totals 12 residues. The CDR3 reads CASSLVLNTIYF. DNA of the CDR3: TGTGCCAGCAGCTTAGTTCTAAACACCATATATTTT.

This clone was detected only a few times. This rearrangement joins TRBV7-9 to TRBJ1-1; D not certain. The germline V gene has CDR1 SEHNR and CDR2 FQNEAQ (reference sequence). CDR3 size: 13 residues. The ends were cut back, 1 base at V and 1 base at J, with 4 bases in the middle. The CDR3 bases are TGTGCCAGCAGCTTAGACTCGAACACTGAAGCTTTCTTT. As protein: CASSLDSNTEAFF.

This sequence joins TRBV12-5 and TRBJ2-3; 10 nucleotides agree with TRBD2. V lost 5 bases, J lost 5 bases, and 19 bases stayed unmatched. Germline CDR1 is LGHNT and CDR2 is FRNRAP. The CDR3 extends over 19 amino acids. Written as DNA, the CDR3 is TGTGCTAGTGGTCCTGTCCCCCCCACTAGCGGGATTGGAGGAGATACGCAGTATTTT. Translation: CASGPVPPTSGIGGDTQYF.

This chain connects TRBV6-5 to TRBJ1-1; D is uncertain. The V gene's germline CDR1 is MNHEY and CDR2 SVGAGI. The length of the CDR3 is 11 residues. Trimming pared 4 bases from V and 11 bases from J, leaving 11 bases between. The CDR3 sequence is CASSLGDWAFF. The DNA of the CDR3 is TGTGCCAGCAGTTTGGGCGATTGGGCTTTCTTT.

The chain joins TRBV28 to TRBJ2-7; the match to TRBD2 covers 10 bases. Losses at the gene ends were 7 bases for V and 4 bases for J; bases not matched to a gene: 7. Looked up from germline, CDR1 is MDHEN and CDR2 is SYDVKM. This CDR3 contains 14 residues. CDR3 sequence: CASKSGGATYEQYF. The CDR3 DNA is TGTGCCAGCAAAAGCGGGGGGGCTACTTACGAGCAGTACTTC.

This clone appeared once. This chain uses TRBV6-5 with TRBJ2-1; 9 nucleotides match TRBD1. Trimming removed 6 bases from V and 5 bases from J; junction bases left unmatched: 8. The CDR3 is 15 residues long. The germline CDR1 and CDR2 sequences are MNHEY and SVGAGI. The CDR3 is CASSPTGGPHNEQFF. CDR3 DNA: TGTGCCAGCAGCCCCACAGGGGGCCCCCACAATGAGCAGTTCTTC.

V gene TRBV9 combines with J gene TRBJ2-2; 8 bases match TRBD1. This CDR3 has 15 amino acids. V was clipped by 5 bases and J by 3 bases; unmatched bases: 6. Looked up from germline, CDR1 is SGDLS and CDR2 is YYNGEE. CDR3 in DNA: TGTGCCAGCAGATCAGGGGGCATCGACACCGGGGAGCTGTTTTTT. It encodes CASRSGGIDTGELFF.

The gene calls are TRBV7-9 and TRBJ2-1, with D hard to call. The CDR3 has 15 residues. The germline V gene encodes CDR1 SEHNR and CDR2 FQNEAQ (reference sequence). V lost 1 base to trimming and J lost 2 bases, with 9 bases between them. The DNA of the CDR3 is TGTGCCAGCAGCTTAGGTGACACCCCCTACAATGAGCAGTTCTTC. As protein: CASSLGDTPYNEQFF.

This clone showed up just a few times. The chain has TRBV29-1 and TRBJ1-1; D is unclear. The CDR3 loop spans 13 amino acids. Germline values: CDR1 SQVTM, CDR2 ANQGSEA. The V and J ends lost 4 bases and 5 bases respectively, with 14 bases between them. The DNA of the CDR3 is TGCAGCGTTGTATCCGGGTCAGATACTGAAGCTTTCTTT. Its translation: CSVVSGSDTEAFF.